Presented here are 20 T cell receptor beta chains from one specimen sequenced in a study of OX40 agonist ivuxolimab in advanced cancers. Libraries were prepared by immunoSEQ multiplex PCR; TCRdb keeps only in-frame clonotypes and omits some of them. The sample lists about 14,000 clones, around 93% occurring once. The specimen comprised CD4+ or CD8+ T cells sorted from blood, sampled in a trial of the OX40 agonist ivuxolimab. The receptors derive from an adult with an advanced solid tumor such as melanoma, head and neck, liver or kidney cancer.

This sequence joins TRBV20-1 and TRBJ2-7; D tentatively fits TRBD1 or TRBD2 (6 bases each). The CDR3 consists of 11 residues. Germline V gene sequence: CDR1 DFQATT, CDR2 SNEGSKA (reference sequence). Trimming took off 3 bases at V and 9 bases at J, with 12 bases between the two ends. The CDR3 protein is CSARKGGGQYF. The CDR3 DNA sequence: TGCAGTGCTAGGAAAGGAGGGGGGCAGTACTTC.

The V gene is TRBV9, the J gene TRBJ2-7; TRBD1 aligns across 7 bases. The CDR3 spans 15 residues. Germline CDR1 and CDR2: SGDLS and YYNGEE. Trimming cost V 0 bases and J 3 bases; bases outside gene matches: 6. DNA of the CDR3: TGTGCCAGCAGCGTAGGAAGTCAGGGGGACTACGAGCAGTACTTC. This gives the protein CASSVGSQGDYEQYF. Variable domain in full (rest from reference TRBV9 and TRBJ2-7): DSGVTQTPKHLITATGQRVTLRCSPRSGDLSVYWYQQSLDQGLQFLIQYYNGEERAKGNILERFSAQQFPDLHSELNLSSLELGDSALYFCASSVGSQGDYEQYFGPGTRLTVT.

This sequence joins TRBV7-9 and TRBJ2-2; TRBD1 aligns across 7 bases. Germline trimming cut 4 bases from V and 0 bases from J; bases unmatched to any gene: 8. Germline assignment: CDR1 SEHNR and CDR2 FQNEAQ (reference sequence). CDR3 length: 17 residues. The CDR3 DNA sequence: TGTGCCAGCAGCTCAAACAAGGGACAGACGAACACCGGGGAGCTGTTTTTT. This encodes CASSSNKGQTNTGELFF.

The chain joins TRBV28 to TRBJ2-7; 9 positions agree with TRBD1. After removal of 6 bases from V and 4 bases from J, the junction contained 4 bases not matched to a gene. Germline-derived CDR1 and CDR2 are MDHEN and SYDVKM. The CDR3 spans 13 residues. CDR3 sequence reads: CASSHRGRYEQYF. CDR3 nucleotide sequence: TGTGCCAGCAGCCACAGGGGGCGGTACGAGCAGTACTTC. Drawing the rest from reference TRBV28 and TRBJ2-7, the complete variable domain is DVKVTQSSRYLVKRTGEKVFLECVQDMDHENMFWYRQDPGLGLRLIYFSYDVKMKEKGDIPEGYSVSREKKERFSLILESASTNQTSMYLCASSHRGRYEQYFGPGTRLTVT.

This chain connects TRBV19 to TRBJ2-5, with D unclear. Trimming pared 8 bases from V and 4 bases from J, leaving 2 bases between. Germline CDR1 and CDR2: LNHDA and SQIVND (reference sequence). The CDR3 extends over 9 amino acids. The chain's CDR3 is CASSETQYF. The CDR3, as DNA: TGTGCCAGTTCAGAGACCCAGTACTTC.

V is TRBV7-9 and J is TRBJ2-3; the D is unclear. CDR3 size: 13 residues. V lost 11 bases and J lost 2, with 14 bases in between. Germline CDR1 SEHNR, CDR2 FQNEAQ (reference sequence). The CDR3 DNA is TGTGCCGCCGCAACAGTACTCACAGATACGCAGTATTTT. This codes for CAAATVLTDTQYF. The variable domain in full, with the rest retrieved from reference TRBV7-9 and TRBJ2-3, is DTGVSQNPRHKITKRGQNVTFRCDPISEHNRLYWYRQTLGQGPEFLTYFQNEAQLEKSRLLSDRFSAERPKGSFSTLEIQRTEQGDSAMYLCAAATVLTDTQYFGPGTRLTVL.

The chain joins TRBV27 to TRBJ2-7; the match to TRBD2 covers 8 bases. The trim removed 5 bases at V and 4 bases at J, leaving 10 bases unmatched. This CDR3 comprises 15 residues. Germline CDR1 and CDR2: MNHEY and SMNVEV (reference sequence). The CDR3 nucleotides are TGTGCCAGCAGTGTGTATAGCGGGAAAGCGTACGAGCAGTACTTC. This codes for CASSVYSGKAYEQYF.

This clone was counted only a few times. This chain joins TRBV2 and TRBJ1-5, with 7 bases that match TRBD1. V shed 6 bases, J shed 7 bases, and the junction held 9 bases outside the gene matches. Germline CDR1 SNHLY, CDR2 FYNNEI. This CDR3 spans 14 amino acids. As DNA, the CDR3 is TGTGCCAGCAGGTCGGGACAGTCGGTACAGCCCCAGCATTTT. It is translated as CASRSGQSVQPQHF.

The V call is TRBV18, the J call TRBJ2-1; D call uncertain. The CDR3 totals 13 residues. Germline V CDR1 and CDR2: KGHSH, LQKENI. V was clipped by 4 bases and J by 3 bases, with 7 bases between them. CDR3 coding DNA: TGTGCCAGCTCACTGGGTAGCTACAATGAGCAGTTCTTC. It yields the protein CASSLGSYNEQFF. The full variable domain, with the rest looked up from reference TRBV18 and TRBJ2-1, is NAGVMQNPRHLVRRRGQEARLRCSPMKGHSHVYWYRQLPEEGLKFMVYLQKENIIDESGMPKERFSAEFPKEGPSILRIQQVVRGDSAAYFCASSLGSYNEQFFGPGTRLTVL.

V usage is TRBV2 and J usage is TRBJ2-7, with 10 bases aligning to TRBD2. V gave up 7 bases and J gave up 4 bases; unmatched junction bases: 7. CDR1 and CDR2 from the germline V gene are SNHLY and FYNNEI. The CDR3 totals 14 residues. The CDR3 protein is CASKGLAGDYEQYF. CDR3 sequence (DNA): TGTGCCAGCAAGGGGCTAGCGGGAGATTACGAGCAGTACTTC. The variable domain in full, completed from reference TRBV2 and TRBJ2-7, reads EPEVTQTPSHQVTQMGQEVILRCVPISNHLYFYWYRQILGQKVEFLVSFYNNEISEKSEIFDDQFSVERPDGSNFTLKIRSTKLEDSAMYFCASKGLAGDYEQYFGPGTRLTVT.

The gene calls are TRBV5-1 and TRBJ2-1, with D hard to call. The germline V gene encodes CDR1 SGHRS and CDR2 YFSETQ. The V end was cut by 5 bases, the J end by 4 bases, with 10 bases between. CDR3 length: 13 amino acids. This chain's CDR3 is CASRPGKYNEQFF. Written as DNA, the CDR3 is TGCGCCAGCAGACCCGGCAAGTACAATGAGCAGTTCTTC.

This sequence joins TRBV27 and TRBJ2-5, with unresolved D. TRBJ2-7 explains the end of the DNA better; the J call may be wrong. The CDR3 extends over 13 amino acids. Germline CDR1 is MNHEY and CDR2 is SMNVEV (reference sequence). CDR3 amino acids: CASSPTLPDEQYF. The CDR3 DNA sequence: TGTGCCAGCAGTCCGACCTTACCGGACGAGCAGTACTTC.

The rearrangement uses TRBV20-1 and TRBJ1-3; D call uncertain. The CDR3 is made up of 10 amino acids. Germline CDR1 and CDR2: DFQATT and SNEGSKA (reference sequence). Trimming took off 5 bases at V and 4 bases at J, with 3 bases between the two ends. In DNA form, the CDR3 reads TGCAGTGCTTACGGAAACACCATATATTTT. Its translation: CSAYGNTIYF.

This sequence joins TRBV6-1 and TRBJ1-2; 10 bases align to TRBD1. After removal of 2 bases from V and 8 bases from J, the junction contained 5 bases not matched to a gene. The germline CDR1 and CDR2 sequences are MNHNS and SASEGT. There are 14 residues in the CDR3. The CDR3 coding sequence is TGTGCCAGCAGTGAATTGGGACAGGGGAGCGGCTACACCTTC. It codes for CASSELGQGSGYTF.

J is TRBJ2-7 and V is TRBV28; no clear D. This CDR3 is 13 amino acids long. Germline loops: CDR1 MDHEN, CDR2 SYDVKM. Trimming took 5 bases from V and 1 from J, leaving 9 bases between them. The CDR3 protein is CASSGSGSYEQYF. The CDR3 DNA reads as TGTGCCAGCAGTGGATCAGGTTCCTACGAGCAGTACTTC. Looking up the rest from reference TRBV28 and TRBJ2-7 gives the full variable domain: DVKVTQSSRYLVKRTGEKVFLECVQDMDHENMFWYRQDPGLGLRLIYFSYDVKMKEKGDIPEGYSVSREKKERFSLILESASTNQTSMYLCASSGSGSYEQYFGPGTRLTVT.

The CDR3: CALGGLAIGELFF. CDR3 DNA sequence: TGTGCACTGGGGGGACTAGCGATCGGGGAGCTGTTTTTT. The rearrangement links TRBV6-1 to TRBJ2-2, with 10 bases that match TRBD2. The CDR3 has 13 amino acids. Germline CDR1 reads MNHNS; CDR2 reads SASEGT.

The chain carries TRBV7-6 and TRBJ2-3, with D tentatively TRBD2 (6 bases). Trimming took off 5 bases at V and 5 bases at J, with 14 bases between the two ends. CDR3 length: 14 residues. Germline-derived CDR1 and CDR2 are SGHVS and FNYEAQ. CDR3 protein: CASSPLGGKDTQYF. CDR3 in DNA: TGTGCCAGCAGCCCCCTCGGAGGGAAAGATACGCAGTATTTT.

This chain links TRBV27 with TRBJ2-1; D is perhaps TRBD1 or TRBD2 (5 bases each). CDR3 size: 13 residues. The V gene lost 3 bases and the J gene lost 7 bases, with 10 bases spanning the gap. Germline CDR1 MNHEY, CDR2 SMNVEV (reference sequence). The CDR3 DNA is TGTGCCAGCAGTTTTCAGGGACCAAATGAGCAGTTCTTC. This gives the protein CASSFQGPNEQFF.

This clone was counted between two and nine times. The DNA for the CDR3 is TGTGCCAGCACTAACCTATGGGGCACTGAAGCTTTCTTT. It encodes CASTNLWGTEAFF. The chain couples TRBV7-9 to TRBJ1-1; D is undetermined. The V end lost 7 bases, the J end lost 4 bases, and 13 bases lay between the germline ends. CDR3 length: 13 residues. Germline V gene data show CDR1 as SEHNR and CDR2 as FQNEAQ (reference sequence).

In the case of this clone: Other DNA sequences from this sample encode an identical CDR3 as well. The chain is built from TRBV27 and TRBJ1-5; weak D call: TRBD1 (5 bases). V was cut by 2 bases and J by 2 bases, with 10 bases left in between. The CDR3 contains 15 residues. In germline, CDR1 is MNHEY, CDR2 SMNVEV (reference sequence). The CDR3 DNA reads as TGTGCCAGCAGTTTAGGGGGGTTGGGCAATCAGCCCCAGCATTTT. It yields the protein CASSLGGLGNQPQHF.